In this sample, the clone carrying this T cell receptor (beta chain) turned up many times. Its specificity is unknown. Germline-derived CDR1 and CDR2 are SEHNR and FQNEAQ (reference sequence). The V end was cut by 5 bases, the J end by 3 bases, with 13 bases between. The CDR3 is made up of 14 amino acids. One entry per CDR3 protein, called by TCRdb with MiXCR from the reads. The sample includes around 900,000 distinct CDR3 sequences, roughly a third of them seen just once. This sample was taken from a study of T cell repertoires in cytomegalovirus infection. Study overall: As its CMV epitopes, the study selected recently identified HLA-C-restricted and well-studied HLA-B-restricted targets.

This material consisted of cultured CD8+ T cells from PBMCs, taken from culture after CMV antigen stimulation. The chain recombines TRBV7-9 with TRBJ1-2; a weak D match, TRBD1 (5 bases). This clonotype was obtained from a human donor in good health (CMV status not recorded). Some clones in this sample may be carry-over from other donors' samples. The CDR3 reads CASSPPQGDYGYTF. The CDR3 DNA follows: TGTGCCAGCAGCCCCCCGCAGGGAGACTATGGCTACACCTTC. Using reference TRBV7-9 and TRBJ1-2 for the parts outside the CDR3, the full variable domain is DTGVSQNPRHKITKRGQNVTFRCDPISEHNRLYWYRQTLGQGPEFLTYFQNEAQLEKSRLLSDRFSAERPKGSFSTLEIQRTEQGDSAMYLCASSPPQGDYGYTFGSGTRLTVV.